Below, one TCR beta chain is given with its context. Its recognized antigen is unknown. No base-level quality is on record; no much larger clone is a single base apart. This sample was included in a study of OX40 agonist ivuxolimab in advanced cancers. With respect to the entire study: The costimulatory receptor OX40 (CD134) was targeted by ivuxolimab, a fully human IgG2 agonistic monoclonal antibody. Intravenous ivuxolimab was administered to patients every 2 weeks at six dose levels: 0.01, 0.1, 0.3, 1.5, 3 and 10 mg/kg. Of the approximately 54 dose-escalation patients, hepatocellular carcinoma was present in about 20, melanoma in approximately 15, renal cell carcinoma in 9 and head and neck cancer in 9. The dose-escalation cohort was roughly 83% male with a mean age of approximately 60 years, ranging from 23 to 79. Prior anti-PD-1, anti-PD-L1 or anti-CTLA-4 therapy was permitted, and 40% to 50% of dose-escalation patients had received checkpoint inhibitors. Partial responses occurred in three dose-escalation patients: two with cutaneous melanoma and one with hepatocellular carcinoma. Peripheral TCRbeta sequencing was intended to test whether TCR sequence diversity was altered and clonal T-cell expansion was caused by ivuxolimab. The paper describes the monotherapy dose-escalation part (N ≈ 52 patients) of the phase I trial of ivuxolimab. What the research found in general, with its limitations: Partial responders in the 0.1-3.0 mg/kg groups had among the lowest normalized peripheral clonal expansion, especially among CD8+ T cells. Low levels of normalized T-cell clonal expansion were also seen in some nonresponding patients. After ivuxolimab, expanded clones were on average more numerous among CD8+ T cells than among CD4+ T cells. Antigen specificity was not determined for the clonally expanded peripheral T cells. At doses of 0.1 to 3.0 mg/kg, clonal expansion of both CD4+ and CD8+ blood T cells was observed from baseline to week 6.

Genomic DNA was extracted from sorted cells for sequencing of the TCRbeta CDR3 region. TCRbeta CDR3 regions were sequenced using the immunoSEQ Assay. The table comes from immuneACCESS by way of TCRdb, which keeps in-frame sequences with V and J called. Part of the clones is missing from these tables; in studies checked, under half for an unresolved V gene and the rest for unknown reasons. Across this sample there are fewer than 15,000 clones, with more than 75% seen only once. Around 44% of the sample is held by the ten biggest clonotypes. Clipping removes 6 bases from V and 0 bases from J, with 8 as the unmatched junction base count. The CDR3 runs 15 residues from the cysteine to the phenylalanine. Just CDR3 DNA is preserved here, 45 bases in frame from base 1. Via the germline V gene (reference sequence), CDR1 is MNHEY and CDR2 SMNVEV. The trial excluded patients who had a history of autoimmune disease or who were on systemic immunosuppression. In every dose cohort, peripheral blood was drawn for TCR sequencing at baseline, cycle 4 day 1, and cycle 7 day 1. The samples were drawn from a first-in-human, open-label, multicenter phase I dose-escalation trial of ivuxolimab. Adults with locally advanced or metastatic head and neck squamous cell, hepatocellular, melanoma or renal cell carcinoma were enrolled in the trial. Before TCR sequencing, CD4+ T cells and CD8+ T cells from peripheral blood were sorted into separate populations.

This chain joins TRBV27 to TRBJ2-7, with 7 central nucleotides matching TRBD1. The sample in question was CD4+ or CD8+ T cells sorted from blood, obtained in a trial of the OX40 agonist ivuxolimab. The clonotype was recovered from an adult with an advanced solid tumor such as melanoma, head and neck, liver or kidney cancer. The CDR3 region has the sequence CASRGTDLSSYEQYF. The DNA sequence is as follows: TGTGCCAGCAGGGGGACAGATCTGTCCTCCTACGAGCAGTACTTC.